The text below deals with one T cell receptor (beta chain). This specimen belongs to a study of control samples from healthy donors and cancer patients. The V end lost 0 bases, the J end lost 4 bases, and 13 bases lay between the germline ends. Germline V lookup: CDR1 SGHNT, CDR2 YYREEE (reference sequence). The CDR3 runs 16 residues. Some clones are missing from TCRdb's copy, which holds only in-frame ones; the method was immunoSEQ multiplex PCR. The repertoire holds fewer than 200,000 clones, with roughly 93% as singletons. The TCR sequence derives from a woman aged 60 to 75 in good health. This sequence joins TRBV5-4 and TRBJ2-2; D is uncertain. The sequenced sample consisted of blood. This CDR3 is CASSLALSRVTGELFF. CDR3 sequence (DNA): TGTGCCAGCAGCTTGGCCCTTTCGCGTGTCACCGGGGAGCTGTTTTTT.